This TCR beta chain derives from a study of OX40 agonist ivuxolimab in advanced cancers. CDR1 and CDR2 (germline): LGHNA, YSLEER. The trim removed 4 bases at V and 5 bases at J, leaving 2 bases unmatched. The CDR3 spans 13 residues. Measured with immunoSEQ multiplex PCR; TCRdb has only the in-frame clones, and not every one. The data hold around 20,000 clones, with roughly 69% observed a single time. The chain joins TRBV4-3 to TRBJ1-1; 9 nucleotides match TRBD1. This receptor was identified in an adult with an advanced solid tumor such as melanoma, head and neck, liver or kidney cancer. Sequenced material: CD4+ or CD8+ T cells sorted from blood, taken in a trial of the OX40 agonist ivuxolimab. The CDR3 loop reads CASSLGQGTEAFF. The CDR3 DNA reads TGCGCCAGCAGCCTTGGACAGGGGACTGAAGCTTTCTTT.